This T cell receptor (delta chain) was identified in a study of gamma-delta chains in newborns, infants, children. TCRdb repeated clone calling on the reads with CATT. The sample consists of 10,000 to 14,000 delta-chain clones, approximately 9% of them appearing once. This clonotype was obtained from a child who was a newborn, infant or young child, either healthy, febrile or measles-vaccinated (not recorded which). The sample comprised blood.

This chain's CDR3 is CALGEGPSPATGGPTYTDKLIF. As DNA, the CDR3 is TGTGCTCTTGGGGAGGGTCCTTCCCCCGCTACTGGGGGACCGACGTACACCGATAAACTCATCTTT. The V call is TRDV1, the J call TRDJ1; 9 bases map to TRDD3. The junction had 23 bases not matched to a gene; V was cut back by 3 bases and J by 0 bases. In germline, CDR1 is TSWWSYY, CDR2 QGS. This CDR3 contains 22 residues.